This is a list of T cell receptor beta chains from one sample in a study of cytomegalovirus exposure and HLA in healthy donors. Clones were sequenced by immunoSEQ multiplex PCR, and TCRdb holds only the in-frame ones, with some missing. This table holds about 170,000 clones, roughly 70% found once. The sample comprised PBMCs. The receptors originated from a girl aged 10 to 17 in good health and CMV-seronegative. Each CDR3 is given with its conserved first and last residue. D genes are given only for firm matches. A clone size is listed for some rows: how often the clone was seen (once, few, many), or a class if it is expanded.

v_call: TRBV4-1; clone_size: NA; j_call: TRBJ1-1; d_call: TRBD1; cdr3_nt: TGCGCCAGCAGCCAGCTACAGGGGGTTGACACTGAAGCTTTCTTT; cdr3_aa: CASSQLQGVDTEAFF
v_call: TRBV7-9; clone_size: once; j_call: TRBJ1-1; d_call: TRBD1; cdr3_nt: TGTGCCAGCAGCTTTACAGGGGGGAACACTGAAGCTTTCTTT; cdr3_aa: CASSFTGGNTEAFF
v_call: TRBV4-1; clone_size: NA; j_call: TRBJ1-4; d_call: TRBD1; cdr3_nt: TGCGCCAGCAGCCATGACAGGGGGCTAAAGGCAACTAATGAAAAACTGTTTTTT; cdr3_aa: CASSHDRGLKATNEKLFF
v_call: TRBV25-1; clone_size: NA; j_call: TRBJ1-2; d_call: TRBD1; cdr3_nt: TGTGCCAGCAGTGTGGTTCAGGGGGCGGCCTATGGCTACACCTTC; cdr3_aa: CASSVVQGAAYGYTF
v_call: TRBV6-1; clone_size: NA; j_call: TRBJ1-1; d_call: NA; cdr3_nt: TGTGCCAGCAGTGCACCCCACACAGGGTTCGGCGGTGAAGCTTTCTTT; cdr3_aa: CASSAPHTGFGGEAFF
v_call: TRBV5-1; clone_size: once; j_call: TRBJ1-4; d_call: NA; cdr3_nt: TGCGCCAGCAGCTTGGGTTCGGGGTATAATGAAAAACTGTTTTTT; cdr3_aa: CASSLGSGYNEKLFF
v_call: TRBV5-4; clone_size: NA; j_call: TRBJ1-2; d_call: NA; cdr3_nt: TGTGCCAGCAGCTTGGAGGGGGGGCTTGGCTACACCTTC; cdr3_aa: CASSLEGGLGYTF
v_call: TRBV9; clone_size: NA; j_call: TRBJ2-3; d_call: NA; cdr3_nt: TGTGCCAGCAGCGTAGCCCCTAGGCGCCCGGGCACAGATACGCAGTATTTT; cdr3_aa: CASSVAPRRPGTDTQYF
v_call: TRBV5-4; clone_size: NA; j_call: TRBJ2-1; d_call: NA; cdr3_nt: TGTGCCAGCACTCTGAGGGGGAAGGCCAATGAGCAGTTCTTC; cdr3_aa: CASTLRGKANEQFF
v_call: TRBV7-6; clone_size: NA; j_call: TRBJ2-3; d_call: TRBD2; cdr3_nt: TGTGCCAGCAGCTTAGCGGGGGGGAATACTCCAGATACGCAGTATTTT; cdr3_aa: CASSLAGGNTPDTQYF
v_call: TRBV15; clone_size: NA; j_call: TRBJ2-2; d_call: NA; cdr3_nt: TGTGCCACCAGCAGAGATGGTGGAGGGCCCGGGGAGCTGTTTTTT; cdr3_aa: CATSRDGGGPGELFF
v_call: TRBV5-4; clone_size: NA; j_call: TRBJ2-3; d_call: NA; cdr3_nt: TGTGCCAGCAGGTCAATGGGGGGAAGAGGCACAGATACGCAGTATTTT; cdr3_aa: CASRSMGGRGTDTQYF
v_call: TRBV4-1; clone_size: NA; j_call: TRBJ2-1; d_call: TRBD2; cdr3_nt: TGCGCCAGCAGCCAGGATGGACTAGCGGGGTCGAGTGAGCAGTTCTTC; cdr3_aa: CASSQDGLAGSSEQFF
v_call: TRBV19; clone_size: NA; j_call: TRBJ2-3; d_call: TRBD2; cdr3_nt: TGTGCCAGTAGTACCCAGAGACTAGCGGGTAGCACAGATACGCAGTATTTT; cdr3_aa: CASSTQRLAGSTDTQYF
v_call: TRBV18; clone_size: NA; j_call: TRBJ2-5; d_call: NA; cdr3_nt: TGTGCCAGCTCACCACCCGGTCTGGAGACCCAGTACTTC; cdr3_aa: CASSPPGLETQYF
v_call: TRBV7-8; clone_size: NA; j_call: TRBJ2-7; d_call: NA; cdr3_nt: TGTGCCAGCAGCTCAGAGGGCCCCGCCCGACTACTACGGCAGTACTTC; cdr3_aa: CASSSEGPARLLRQYF
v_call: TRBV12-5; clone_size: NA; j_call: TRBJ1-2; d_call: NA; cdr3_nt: TGTGCTAGTGGTATCGACAGCTATGGCTACACCTTC; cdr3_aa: CASGIDSYGYTF
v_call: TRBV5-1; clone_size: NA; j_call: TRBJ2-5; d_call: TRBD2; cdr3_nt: TGCGCCAGCAGCAGGGGACTAGCGGGGGCTTTCCAAGAGACCCAGTACTTC; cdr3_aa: CASSRGLAGAFQETQYF
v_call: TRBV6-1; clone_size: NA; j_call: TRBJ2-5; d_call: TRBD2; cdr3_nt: TGTGCCAGCAGTGAAGATAAGCGGGGGGCGCGTTACTTC; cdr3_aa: CASSEDKRGARYF
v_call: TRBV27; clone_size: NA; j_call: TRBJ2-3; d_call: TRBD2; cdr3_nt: TGTGCCAGCAGTTCCCTAGCGGGGGTGTTATCGGATACGCAGTATTTT; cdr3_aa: CASSSLAGVLSDTQYF
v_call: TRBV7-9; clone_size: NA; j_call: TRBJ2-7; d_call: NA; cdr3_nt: TGTGCCAGCAGCTCCTCTGACAGCGAGTCGTACGAGCAGTACTTC; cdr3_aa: CASSSSDSESYEQYF
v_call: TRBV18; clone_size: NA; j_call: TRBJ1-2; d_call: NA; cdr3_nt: TGTGCCAGCTTGGGCCTAACGCAGTCCTATGGCTACACCTTC; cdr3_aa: CASLGLTQSYGYTF
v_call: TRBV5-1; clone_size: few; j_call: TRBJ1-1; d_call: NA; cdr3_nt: TGCGCCAGCAGCTTCACAGGCTTCGGAGACACTGAAGCTTTCTTT; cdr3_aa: CASSFTGFGDTEAFF
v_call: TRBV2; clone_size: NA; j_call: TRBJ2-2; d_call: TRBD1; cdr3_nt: TGTGCCAGCAGACGTGGGACAGGGTCCGACACCGGGGAGCTGTTTTTT; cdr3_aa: CASRRGTGSDTGELFF
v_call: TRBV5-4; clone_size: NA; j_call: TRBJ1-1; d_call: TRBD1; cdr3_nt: TGTGCCAGCAGCCCTACTACAGGGGGGATCAGAGAAGCTTTCTTT; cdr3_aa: CASSPTTGGIREAFF
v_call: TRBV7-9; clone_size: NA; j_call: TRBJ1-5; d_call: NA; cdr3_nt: TGTGCCAGCAGCCAAGGCGGGGGTACTCAGCCCCAGCATTTT; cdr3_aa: CASSQGGGTQPQHF
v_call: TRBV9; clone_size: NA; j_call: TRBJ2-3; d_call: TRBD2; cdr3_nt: TGTGCCAGCAGTACTAGCGGTAATACGCAGTATTTT; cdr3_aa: CASSTSGNTQYF
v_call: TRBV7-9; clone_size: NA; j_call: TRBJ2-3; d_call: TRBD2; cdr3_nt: TGTGCCAGCAGCTTAGTCGCTAGCGGGGGGGAGACGCAGTATTTT; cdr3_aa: CASSLVASGGETQYF
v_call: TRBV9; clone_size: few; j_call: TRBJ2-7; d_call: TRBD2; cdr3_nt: TGTGCCAGCAGCGTGAGACTAGCAACCGAGCAGTACTTC; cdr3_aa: CASSVRLATEQYF
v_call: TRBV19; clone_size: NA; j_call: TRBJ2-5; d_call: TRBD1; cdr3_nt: TGTGCCAGTAGTATAGGACAGGGACAAGAGACCCAGTACTTC; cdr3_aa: CASSIGQGQETQYF
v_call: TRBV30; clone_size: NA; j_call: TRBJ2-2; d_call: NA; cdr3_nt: TGTGCCTGGAGTGTAGGGGCCGGGGAGCTGTTTTTT; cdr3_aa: CAWSVGAGELFF
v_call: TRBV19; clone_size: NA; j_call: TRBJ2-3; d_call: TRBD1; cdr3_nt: TGTGCCAGTAGTATACTCGCGGGACAGGGGGCAGATACGCAGTATTTT; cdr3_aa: CASSILAGQGADTQYF
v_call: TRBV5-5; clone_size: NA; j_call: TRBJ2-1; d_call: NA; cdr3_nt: TGTGCCAGCAGCTTGTGGGGCGACAATGAGCAGTTCTTC; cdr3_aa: CASSLWGDNEQFF
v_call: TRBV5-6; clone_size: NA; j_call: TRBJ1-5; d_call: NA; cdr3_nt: TGTGCCAGCAGCTTTTCCCCTGGGCACAATCAGCCCCAGCATTTT; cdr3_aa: CASSFSPGHNQPQHF
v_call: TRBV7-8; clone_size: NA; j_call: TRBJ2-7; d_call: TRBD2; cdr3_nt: TGTGCCAGCAGCTCGGGGGGGTCCAGGAGCTCCTACGAGCAGTACTTC; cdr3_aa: CASSSGGSRSSYEQYF
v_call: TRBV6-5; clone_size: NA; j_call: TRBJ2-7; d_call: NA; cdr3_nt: TGTGCCAGCAAGGCCGTTTTCTCGGGCGAGCAGTACTTC; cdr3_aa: CASKAVFSGEQYF
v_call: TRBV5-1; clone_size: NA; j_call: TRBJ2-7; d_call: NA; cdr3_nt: TGCGCCAGCAGCCAGGACAGTTCTCTGGGCGAGCAGTACTTC; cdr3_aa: CASSQDSSLGEQYF
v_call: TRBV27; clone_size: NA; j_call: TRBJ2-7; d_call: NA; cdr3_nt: TGTGCCAGCAGTTTAATTAAGGAGAGACCCTACGAGCAGTACTTC; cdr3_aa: CASSLIKERPYEQYF
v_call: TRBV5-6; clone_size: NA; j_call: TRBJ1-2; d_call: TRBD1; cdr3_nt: TGTGCCAGCACTTTAGGTCGGACAGGGAGGAACTATGGCTACACCTTC; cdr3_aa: CASTLGRTGRNYGYTF
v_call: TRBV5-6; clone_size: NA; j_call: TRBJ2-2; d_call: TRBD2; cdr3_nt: TGTGCCAGCAGCTGGAGCGGGGGGACAAACACCGGGGAGCTGTTTTTT; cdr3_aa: CASSWSGGTNTGELFF
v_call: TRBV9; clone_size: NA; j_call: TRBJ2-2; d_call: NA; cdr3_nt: TGTGCCAGCAGCGTTACGGGGAACACCGGGGAGCTGTTTTTT; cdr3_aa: CASSVTGNTGELFF
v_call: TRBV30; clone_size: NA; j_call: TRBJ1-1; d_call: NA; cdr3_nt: TGTGCCTGGAGTGGAGGGATCGCTGAAGCTTTCTTT; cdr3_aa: CAWSGGIAEAFF
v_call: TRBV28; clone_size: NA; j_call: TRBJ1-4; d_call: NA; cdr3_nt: TGTGCCAGCATTAGTCGGCGGCAGGGAAAACTGTTTTTT; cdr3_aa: CASISRRQGKLFF
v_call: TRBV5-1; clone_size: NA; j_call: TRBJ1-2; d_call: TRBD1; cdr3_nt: TGCGCCAGCAGTCCTACAGGGGGATATGGCTACACCTTC; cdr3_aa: CASSPTGGYGYTF
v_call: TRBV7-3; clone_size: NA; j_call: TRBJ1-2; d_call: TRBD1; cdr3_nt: TGTGCCAGCAGCTTAGGGACAGGGGGAGGCTACACCTTC; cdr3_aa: CASSLGTGGGYTF
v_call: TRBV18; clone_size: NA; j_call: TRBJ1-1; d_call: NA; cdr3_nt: TGTGCCAGCTCCCTCAAACAGAACACTGAAGCTTTCTTT; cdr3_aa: CASSLKQNTEAFF
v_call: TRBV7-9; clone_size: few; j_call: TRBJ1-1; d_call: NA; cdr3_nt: TGTGCCAGCAGCTCCAGCGGCGGGACTGAAGCTTTCTTT; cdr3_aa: CASSSSGGTEAFF
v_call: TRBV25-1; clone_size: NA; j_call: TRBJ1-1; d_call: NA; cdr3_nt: TGTGCCAGCGGCGGGACCGCGAACACTGAAGCTTTCTTT; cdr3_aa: CASGGTANTEAFF
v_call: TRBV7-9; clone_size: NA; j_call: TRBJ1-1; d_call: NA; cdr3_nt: TGTGCCAGCAGCCTGGCTGTGGACACTGAAGCTTTCTTT; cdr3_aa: CASSLAVDTEAFF
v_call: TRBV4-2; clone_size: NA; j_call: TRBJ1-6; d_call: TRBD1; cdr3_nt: TGTGCCAGCAGCCAAGAATTGTCCCAAACAGGGGGTGATTCACCCCTCCACTTT; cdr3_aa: CASSQELSQTGGDSPLHF
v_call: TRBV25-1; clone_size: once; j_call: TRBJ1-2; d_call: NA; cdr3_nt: TGTGCCAGCAGTGTCGCAGGGCCTGACGAAACCTTCTATGGCTACACCTTC; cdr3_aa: CASSVAGPDETFYGYTF
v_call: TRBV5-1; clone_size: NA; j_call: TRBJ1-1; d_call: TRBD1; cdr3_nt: TGCGCCAGCAGCTGGGACAGCGGGAACACTGAAGCTTTCTTT; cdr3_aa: CASSWDSGNTEAFF
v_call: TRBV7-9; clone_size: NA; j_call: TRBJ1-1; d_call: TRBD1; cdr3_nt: TGTGCCAGCAGCCAGACAGGGGGCTTAAGGACTGAAGCTTTCTTT; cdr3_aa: CASSQTGGLRTEAFF
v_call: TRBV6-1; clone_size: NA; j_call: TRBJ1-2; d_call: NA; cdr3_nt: TGTGCCAGCAGTGAAGCCCTAAAAGGCTACACCTTC; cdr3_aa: CASSEALKGYTF
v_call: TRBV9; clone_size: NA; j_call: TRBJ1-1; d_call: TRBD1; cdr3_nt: TGTGCCAGCAGCAAGGGACAGCTCACTGAAGCTTTCTTT; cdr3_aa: CASSKGQLTEAFF
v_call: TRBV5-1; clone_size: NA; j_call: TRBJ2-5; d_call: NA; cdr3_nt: TGCGCCAGCAGCTTGTGGCCCTCGGAGCAAGAGACCCAGTACTTC; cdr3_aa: CASSLWPSEQETQYF